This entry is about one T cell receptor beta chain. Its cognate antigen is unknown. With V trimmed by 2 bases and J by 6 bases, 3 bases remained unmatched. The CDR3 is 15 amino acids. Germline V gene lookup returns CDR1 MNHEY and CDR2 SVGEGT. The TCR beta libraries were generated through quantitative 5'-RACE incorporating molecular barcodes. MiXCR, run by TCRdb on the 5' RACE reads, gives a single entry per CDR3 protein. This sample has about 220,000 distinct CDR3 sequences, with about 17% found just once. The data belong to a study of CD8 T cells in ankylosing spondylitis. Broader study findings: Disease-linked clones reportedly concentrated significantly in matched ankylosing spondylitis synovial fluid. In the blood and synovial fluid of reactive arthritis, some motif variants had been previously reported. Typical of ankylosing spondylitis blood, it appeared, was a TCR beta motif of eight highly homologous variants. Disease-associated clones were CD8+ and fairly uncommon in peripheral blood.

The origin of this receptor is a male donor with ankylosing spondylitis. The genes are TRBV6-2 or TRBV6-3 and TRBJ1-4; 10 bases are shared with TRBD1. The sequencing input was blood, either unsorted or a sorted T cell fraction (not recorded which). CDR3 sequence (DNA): TGTGCCAGCAGTTACGCCGGGACAGGGGATGAAAAACTGTTTTTT. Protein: CASSYAGTGDEKLFF.